This T cell receptor (beta chain) is drawn from a study of vaccination and CD4 T cells after COVID-19. Whole-study findings and limits: The median proportion of reactive clones detected only post-vaccination in convalescent patients was roughly 86%.

In germline, CDR1 is LNHDA, CDR2 SQIVND (reference sequence). Losses at the gene ends were 5 bases for V and 7 bases for J; bases not matched to a gene: 15. The CDR3 is 16 residues long. Treatment described: approximately 10-day PBMC culture with coronavirus spike peptide pools or control peptides (ViraFEST assay). There are a few counts of this clonotype. What it recognizes is unknown. The Oncomine TCR Beta short-read assay generated sequence data from the DNA of cultured CD4+ T cells. TCRdb fed the PCR reads into MiXCR, producing one record per CDR3 protein. The sample includes around 19,000 distinct CDR3 sequences, roughly 42% of them seen just once.

This chain joins TRBV19 and TRBJ2-7, with 9 bases aligning to TRBD1. The source of this sequence is a human donor who had recovered from COVID-19. Sequenced here: CD4+ T cells from blood, cultured in vitro, sampled before SARS-CoV-2 vaccination. The CDR3 sequence: CASSSSGTGLYREQYF. CDR3 sequence (DNA): TGTGCCAGTAGTTCATCCGGGACAGGGCTTTATCGGGAGCAGTACTTC.